This entry concerns a single TCR beta chain. The record originates from a study of control samples from healthy donors and cancer patients. Per the germline V gene, CDR1 is SGHVS and CDR2 is FQNEAQ. V was shortened by 7 bases and J by 6 bases, with 16 bases between the two germline ends. The CDR3 has 14 amino acids. Only in-frame clones appear in the TCRdb table, and some are missing; sequencing was by immunoSEQ multiplex PCR. This sample carries some 140,000 clones, approximately 86% of them seen once, and the ten largest clones take approximately 9%. Sequenced: blood. This clonotype originated in a woman under 40 in good health. The V and J genes are TRBV7-8 and TRBJ2-1; D is uncertain. The CDR3 loop is CASTKAGQLNEQFF. The CDR3 DNA sequence: TGTGCCAGCACAAAGGCCGGGCAGCTCAATGAGCAGTTCTTC.